This TCR beta chain was recovered during a study of T-cell memory formation after mild COVID-19. TCRdb re-called the 5' RACE reads through MiXCR, storing one row per CDR3 protein. The table records 75,000 to 95,000 distinct CDR3 sequences, about 13% of them present only once. From germline, CDR1 is MNHEY and CDR2 SVGAGI. The CDR3 length is 14 residues. V lost 6 bases, J lost 1 base, and 11 bases lay in between. V and J are TRBV6-5 and TRBJ2-3; no firm D call. This receptor was identified in an adult woman who had mild COVID-19 (a few samples of this study predate the infection). Cell type and time point are not known. Sequenced material: PBMCs or a T cell subset sorted from them (not recorded which). CDR3 residues: CASSKKWGTDTQYF. Written as DNA, the CDR3 is TGTGCCAGCAGCAAAAAGTGGGGCACAGATACGCAGTATTTT.